These T cell receptor beta chains were read from a single sample in a study of tumor and adjacent non-tumor tissue in lung cancer. Each CDR3 protein gets one entry after TCRdb re-called the multiplex PCR reads with MiXCR. The sample includes some 73,000 distinct CDR3 sequences, about 82% of them seen just once. The sample comprised distant non-tumor lung tissue. These receptors were taken from a man in his 60s with non-small cell lung cancer. Both conserved end residues are part of each CDR3. D genes are given only for firm matches. Where a row states a size, it is once, few, many or the class of an expanded clone; other rows omit it.

d_gene	v_gene	j_gene	abundance	CDR3nt	CDR3aa
NA	TRBV20-1	TRBJ2-2	NA	TGCAGTGCTAGATACTCCGAGAACTCCGGGGAGCTGTTTTTT	CSARYSENSGELFF
NA	TRBV20-1	TRBJ1-2	NA	TGCAGTGCTGCCCCAGAGACTATTGATGACTACACCTTC	CSAAPETIDDYTF
NA	TRBV11-2	TRBJ2-5	once	TGTGCCAGCAGCTCTGGTCTGGTCCAAGAGACCCAGAACTTC	CASSSGLVQETQNF
NA	TRBV4-1	TRBJ2-6	NA	TGCGCCGACAGCCAAGTCCGTGGATTCATAGTAGGGGCCAACGTCCTGACTTTC	CADSQVRGFIVGANVLTF
TRBD1	TRBV6-5	TRBJ2-5	many	TGTGCCAGCAGCGAAATCAGGGGGCAAGAGACCCAGTACTTC	CASSEIRGQETQYF
TRBD2	TRBV24-1	TRBJ2-7	few	TGTGCCACCAGTGAAAGGACTAGTGTGAGGCACGAGCAGTACTTC	CATSERTSVRHEQYF
TRBD2	TRBV5-4	TRBJ2-1	NA	TGTGCCAGCAGTTTTATAGCGGGGCCTACCAATGAGCAGCTCTTC	CASSFIAGPTNEQLF
TRBD2	TRBV4-2	TRBJ2-2	NA	TGCGCCAGCAGCCAAGAGACTAGCGGGAGGGTGAACACCGGGGAGCTGTTGTTT	CASSQETSGRVNTGELLF
TRBD2	TRBV20-1	TRBJ2-5	many	TGCAGTGCTAGAGATCGACTAGCCGGTGTTCAAGAGACCCAGTACTTC	CSARDRLAGVQETQYF
NA	TRBV4-3	TRBJ1-1	few	TGTGCCAGCAGCCAAGACGTCCCGGGCAGTTCGGGCATTGAAGCTTTCTTT	CASSQDVPGSSGIEAFF
TRBD1	TRBV20-1	TRBJ2-7	NA	TGCAGTGTTAGCCCAGGACAGGGGGTATACGAGCAGTACTTC	CSVSPGQGVYEQYF
NA	TRBV11-3	TRBJ1-4	once	TGTGTCAGCAGCTTATATCTAACCAGGGTAGAAGAAAAACTGTTTTTT	CVSSLYLTRVEEKLFF
TRBD2	TRBV11-2	TRBJ2-7	few	TGTGTTAGCAGCACTTCTAGCGGGGGGGCTCGGGAGCAGTACTTC	CVSSTSSGGAREQYF
TRBD1	TRBV11-2	TRBJ2-5	NA	TGTGCCAGCACTTCTACAGGGGAAGATGCCCAGTACTTC	CASTSTGEDAQYF
NA	TRBV20-1	TRBJ1-1	NA	TGCAGTGCTAGAATAGGGGTTACCTACACTGAAGATTTCTTT	CSARIGVTYTEDFF
TRBD2	TRBV11-1	TRBJ2-1	NA	TGTGCCAGCAGCTTATCTCGGTTAGCGGGAGGCAGTAATGAGCAGTTCTTC	CASSLSRLAGGSNEQFF
NA	TRBV11-2	TRBJ1-6	NA	TGTACTAGCAGCTTAGGAGGGGACAATAATTCACCTCTCCACTTT	CTSSLGGDNNSPLHF
NA	TRBV4-1	TRBJ1-2	NA	TGCGCCAGCAGCCAACCGGACAGCGTCTATGGCTACACCTTC	CASSQPDSVYGYTF
TRBD2	TRBV11-2	TRBJ2-1	NA	TGTGCCAGCAGTTCGCCACTAGCGGGAGAGTCGCGTCTCAATGAGCAGTTCTTC	CASSSPLAGESRLNEQFF
TRBD2	TRBV11-2	TRBJ2-6	NA	TGTGCCAGCAGTCCAACTAGCGGGGGGGCCGCTGGTGCCAACGTCCTGACTTTC	CASSPTSGGAAGANVLTF
NA	TRBV9	TRBJ2-1	NA	TGTGCCAGCAGTGTAGCGGAGTACAATGAGCAGTTCTTC	CASSVAEYNEQFF
NA	TRBV11-3	TRBJ1-6	NA	TGTGCCATCAGCGACGGTTGTCCACCCCTCTACTTT	CAISDGCPPLYF
NA	TRBV6-1	TRBJ2-7	few	TGTGCCAGCAGACCACCCACCAGGGGCGAGCAGTATTTC	CASRPPTRGEQYF
NA	TRBV4-2	TRBJ2-7	NA	TGTGCCAGCAGCCAAGATGGAGGCATCCCCCCCCACGAGCAGTATTTC	CASSQDGGIPPHEQYF
TRBD1	TRBV13	TRBJ2-2	NA	TGTGCCAGCAGCTTAGCAGGGGGCGCCGCCGGGGAGCTGTTTTTT	CASSLAGGAAGELFF
NA	TRBV6-6	TRBJ2-1	NA	TGTGCCAGCAATTACTCGACTAGACCCCCCTACAATGAGCAGTTCTTC	CASNYSTRPPYNEQFF
NA	TRBV11-3	TRBJ1-1	NA	TGTGCCTGCAGCCTCGCGGGGGCAGAACCTTTCTTT	CACSLAGAEPFF
NA	TRBV20-1	TRBJ2-7	once	TGCAGTTCTTCCTCGGACAGATATTCCTACGAGCAGTACTTC	CSSSSDRYSYEQYF
NA	TRBV4-1	TRBJ1-2	NA	TGCGCCTGCAGCCCGGACAGTAGCTCTTTCGGCTACACCTTC	CACSPDSSSFGYTF
NA	TRBV20-1	TRBJ2-7	many	TGCAGTGCTAGAGAAGACGGCCACGAGCAGTACTTC	CSAREDGHEQYF
NA	TRBV4-1	TRBJ2-3	few	TGCGCCAACAGCCAACCGTTTGAGGGGCTGGGTACGCAGTATTTT	CANSQPFEGLGTQYF
TRBD1	TRBV11-3	TRBJ1-4	NA	TGTGCCAGCAGTCCATCGGGACAGGTGATCACTAATGAAAAACTGTTTTTT	CASSPSGQVITNEKLFF
NA	TRBV20-1	TRBJ2-7	once	TGCAGTGCGTACGCAGTCAGCTCCAACGAGCAGTACTTC	CSAYAVSSNEQYF
NA	TRBV2	TRBJ2-1	few	TGTGCCAGCAGTGACAGGGGCCTTGAGCAGTTCTTC	CASSDRGLEQFF
NA	TRBV11-2	TRBJ1-1	NA	TGTGCCAGCAGCATGCAAGGAGATCGTGAAGCTTCCTTT	CASSMQGDREASF
NA	TRBV29-1	TRBJ2-7	NA	TGCGGTGTTCAAACACGGACAGAGGGTGAAGAAGACGAGCAGTACTTC	CGVQTRTEGEEDEQYF
NA	TRBV6-1	TRBJ1-1	NA	TGTGCCAGCAGTGAAACTGAGTCGTACCATACTTTCTTT	CASSETESYHTFF
TRBD1	TRBV11-1	TRBJ1-1	NA	TGTGCCAGCAGCAAGCAGGGGGACACTGAAGCTTTCTTT	CASSKQGDTEAFF
NA	TRBV11-2	TRBJ2-1	NA	TGTGCCAGCAACGTCGGGGATAGGGTTGATCACAATGAGCAGTTCTTC	CASNVGDRVDHNEQFF
NA	TRBV11-3	TRBJ2-7	NA	TGTGCCAGCAACTATAGGCCAGGCCCCTCCCACGAGCAGTACTTC	CASNYRPGPSHEQYF
NA	TRBV28	TRBJ1-4	NA	TGTGCCAGCAGGGAAGGGGCCCGAGGGGGGGTCGAAAAACTGTTTTTT	CASREGARGGVEKLFF
TRBD1	TRBV6-5	TRBJ2-3	NA	TGTGCCAACAGCAGGACAGGGGATGGCAATAGCAATCAGCCCCAGTATTTT	CANSRTGDGNSNQPQYF
NA	TRBV6-5	TRBJ2-3	NA	TGTGCCGGCATCGCATGCACAGATACGCAGAATTTT	CAGIACTDTQNF
TRBD1	TRBV5-1	TRBJ1-2	once	TGCTCCAGCAGCTTGGGACAGATCTATGGCTACACCTTC	CSSSLGQIYGYTF
NA	TRBV28	TRBJ2-3	NA	TGTGCTAGCAGTCAAGACAGGCCCGAAGATACGGAGTATTTT	CASSQDRPEDTEYF
NA	TRBV11-3	TRBJ2-4	NA	TGTGCCAGCAGCTTATCCGTGACATTCACCAAAAACATTCAGTACTTC	CASSLSVTFTKNIQYF
NA	TRBV11-2	TRBJ2-5	NA	TGTGCCAGCAGTTCTATAGGGGAAGAGACCCAGAATTTC	CASSSIGEETQNF
TRBD2	TRBV29-1	TRBJ2-1	NA	TGCAGCGTTGTAGCGGGAGGAGTACGCAATGAGCACCTCTTC	CSVVAGGVRNEHLF